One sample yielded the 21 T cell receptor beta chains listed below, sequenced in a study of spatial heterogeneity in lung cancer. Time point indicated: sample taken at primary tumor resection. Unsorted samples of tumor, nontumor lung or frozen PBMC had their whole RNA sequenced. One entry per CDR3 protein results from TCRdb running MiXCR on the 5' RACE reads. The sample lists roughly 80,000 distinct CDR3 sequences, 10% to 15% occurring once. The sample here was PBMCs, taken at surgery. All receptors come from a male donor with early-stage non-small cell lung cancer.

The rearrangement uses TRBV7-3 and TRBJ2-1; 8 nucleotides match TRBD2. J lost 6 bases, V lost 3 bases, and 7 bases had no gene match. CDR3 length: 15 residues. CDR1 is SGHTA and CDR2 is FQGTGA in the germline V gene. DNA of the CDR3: TGTGCCAGCAGCTTGGGGACTAGTGAAGTCAATGAGCAGTTCTTC. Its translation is CASSLGTSEVNEQFF.

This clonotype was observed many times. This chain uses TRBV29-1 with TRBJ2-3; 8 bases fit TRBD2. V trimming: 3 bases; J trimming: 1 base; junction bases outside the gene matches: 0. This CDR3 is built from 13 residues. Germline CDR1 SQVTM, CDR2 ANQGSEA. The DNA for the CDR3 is TGCAGCGTTGAGACTAGCGGCACAGATACGCAGTATTTT. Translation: CSVETSGTDTQYF.

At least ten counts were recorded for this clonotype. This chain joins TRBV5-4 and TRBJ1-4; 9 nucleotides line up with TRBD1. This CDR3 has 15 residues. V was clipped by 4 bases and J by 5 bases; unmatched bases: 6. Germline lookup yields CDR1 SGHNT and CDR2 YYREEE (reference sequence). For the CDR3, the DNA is TGTGCCAGCAGCGCCCCTGGGACAGGGAATGAAAAACTGTTTTTT. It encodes CASSAPGTGNEKLFF.

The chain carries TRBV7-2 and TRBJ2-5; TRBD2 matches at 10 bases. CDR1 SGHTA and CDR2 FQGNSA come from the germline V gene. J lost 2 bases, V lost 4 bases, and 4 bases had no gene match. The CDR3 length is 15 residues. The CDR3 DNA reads TGTGCCAGCAGCTCCAGAGCGGGGGGGCAAGAGACCCAGTACTTC. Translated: CASSSRAGGQETQYF. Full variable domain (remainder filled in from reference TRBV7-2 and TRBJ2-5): GAGVSQSPSNKVTEKGKDVELRCDPISGHTALYWYRQSLGQGLEFLIYFQGNSAPDKSGLPSDRFSAERTGGSVSTLTIQRTQQEDSAVYLCASSSRAGGQETQYFGPGTRLLVL.

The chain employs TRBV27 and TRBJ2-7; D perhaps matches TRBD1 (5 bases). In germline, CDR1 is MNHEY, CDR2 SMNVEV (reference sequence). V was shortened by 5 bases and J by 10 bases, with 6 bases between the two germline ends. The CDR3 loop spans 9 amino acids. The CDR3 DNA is TGTGCCAGCAGTAGGGGCCAGTACTTC. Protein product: CASSRGQYF.

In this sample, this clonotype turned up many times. Here the CDR3 reads CASSPRQGTEAFF. CDR3 coding DNA: TGTGCCAGCAGCCCAAGACAGGGCACTGAAGCTTTCTTT. The chain carries TRBV27 and TRBJ1-1; 7 bases are shared with TRBD1. Germline V gene data show CDR1 as MNHEY and CDR2 as SMNVEV (reference sequence). The ends lost 6 bases at V and 4 bases at J; junction bases unmatched: 5. The CDR3 totals 13 residues.

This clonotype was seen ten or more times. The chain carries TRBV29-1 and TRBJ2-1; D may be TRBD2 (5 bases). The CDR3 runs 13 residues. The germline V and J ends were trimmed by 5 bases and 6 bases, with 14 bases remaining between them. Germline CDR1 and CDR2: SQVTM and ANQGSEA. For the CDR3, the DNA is TGCAGCGTTCCCTCGGGAACTACCAATGAGCAGTTCTTC. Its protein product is CSVPSGTTNEQFF.

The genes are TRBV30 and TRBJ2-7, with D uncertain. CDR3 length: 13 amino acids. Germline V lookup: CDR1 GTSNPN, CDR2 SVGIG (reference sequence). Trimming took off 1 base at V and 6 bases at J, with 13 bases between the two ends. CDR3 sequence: CAWSGSLGSEQYF. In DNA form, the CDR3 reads TGTGCCTGGAGTGGTTCCCTAGGGTCCGAGCAGTACTTC.

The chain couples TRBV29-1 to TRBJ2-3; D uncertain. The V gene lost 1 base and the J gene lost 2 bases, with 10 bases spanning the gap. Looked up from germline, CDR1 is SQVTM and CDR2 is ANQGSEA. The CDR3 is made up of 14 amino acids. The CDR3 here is CSVEGVGLTDTQYF. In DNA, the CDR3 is TGCAGCGTTGAAGGGGTAGGCCTCACAGATACGCAGTATTTT.

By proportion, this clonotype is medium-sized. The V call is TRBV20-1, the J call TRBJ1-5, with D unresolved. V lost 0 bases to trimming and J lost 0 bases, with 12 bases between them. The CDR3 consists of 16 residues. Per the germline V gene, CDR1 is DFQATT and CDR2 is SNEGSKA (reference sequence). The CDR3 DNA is TGCAGTGCTAGAGATGCTCCCTTCTATAGCAATCAGCCCCAGCATTTT. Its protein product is CSARDAPFYSNQPQHF.

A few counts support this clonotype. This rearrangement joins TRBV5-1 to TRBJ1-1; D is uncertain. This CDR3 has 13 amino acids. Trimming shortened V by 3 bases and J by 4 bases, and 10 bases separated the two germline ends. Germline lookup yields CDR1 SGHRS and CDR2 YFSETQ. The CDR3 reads CASSYETGTEAFF. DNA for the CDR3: TGCGCCAGCAGCTACGAGACGGGCACTGAAGCTTTCTTT. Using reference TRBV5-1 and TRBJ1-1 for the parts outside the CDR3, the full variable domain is KAGVTQTPRYLIKTRGQQVTLSCSPISGHRSVSWYQQTPGQGLQFLFEYFSETQRNKGNFPGRFSGRQFSNSRSEMNVSTLELGDSALYLCASSYETGTEAFFGQGTRLTVV.

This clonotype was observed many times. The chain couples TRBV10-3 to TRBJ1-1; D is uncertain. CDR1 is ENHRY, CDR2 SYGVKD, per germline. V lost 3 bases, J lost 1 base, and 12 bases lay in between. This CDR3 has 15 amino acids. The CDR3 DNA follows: TGTGCCATCAGTGATCAGAGTCGGAAGAACACTGAAGCTTTCTTT. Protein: CAISDQSRKNTEAFF.

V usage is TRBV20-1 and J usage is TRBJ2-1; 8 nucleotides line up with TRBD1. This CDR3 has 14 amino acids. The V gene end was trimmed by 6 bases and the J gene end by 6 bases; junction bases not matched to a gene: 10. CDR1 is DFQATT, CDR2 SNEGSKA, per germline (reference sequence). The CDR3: CSAPRQGAFNEQFF. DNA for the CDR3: TGCAGTGCCCCCAGGCAGGGGGCGTTCAATGAGCAGTTCTTC.

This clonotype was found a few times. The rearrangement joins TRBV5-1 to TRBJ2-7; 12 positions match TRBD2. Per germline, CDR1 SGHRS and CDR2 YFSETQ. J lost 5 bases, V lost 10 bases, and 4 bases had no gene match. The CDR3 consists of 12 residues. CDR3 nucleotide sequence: TGCGCCTGTAGGACTAGCGGGGACGAGCAGTACTTC. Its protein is CACRTSGDEQYF. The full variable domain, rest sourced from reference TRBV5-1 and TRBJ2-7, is KAGVTQTPRYLIKTRGQQVTLSCSPISGHRSVSWYQQTPGQGLQFLFEYFSETQRNKGNFPGRFSGRQFSNSRSEMNVSTLELGDSALYLCACRTSGDEQYFGPGTRLTVT.

The CDR3 sequence is CASSLYPLGQGKRIDYGYTF. The CDR3 DNA sequence: TGTGCCAGCAGCTTATATCCCCTGGGACAGGGGAAAAGGATCGACTATGGCTACACCTTC. The rearrangement links TRBV7-9 to TRBJ1-2; TRBD1 aligns across 10 bases. J lost 3 bases, V lost 2 bases, and 18 bases had no gene match. CDR1 is SEHNR and CDR2 is FQNEAQ in the germline V gene (reference sequence). The CDR3 sequence is 20 residues long.

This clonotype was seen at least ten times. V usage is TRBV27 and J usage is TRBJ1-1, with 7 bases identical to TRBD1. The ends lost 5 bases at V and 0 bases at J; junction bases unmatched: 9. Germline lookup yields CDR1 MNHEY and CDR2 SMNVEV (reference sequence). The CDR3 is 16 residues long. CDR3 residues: CASSPLTGALNTEAFF. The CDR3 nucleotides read TGTGCCAGCAGTCCGCTCACAGGGGCCCTGAACACTGAAGCTTTCTTT.

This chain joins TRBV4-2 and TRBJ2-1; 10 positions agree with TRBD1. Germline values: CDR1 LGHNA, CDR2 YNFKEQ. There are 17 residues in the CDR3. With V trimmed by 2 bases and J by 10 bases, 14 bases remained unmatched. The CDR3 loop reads CASSQPSTGTGVGEQFF. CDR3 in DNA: TGTGCCAGCAGCCAACCTAGCACGGGGACAGGGGTAGGCGAGCAGTTCTTC.

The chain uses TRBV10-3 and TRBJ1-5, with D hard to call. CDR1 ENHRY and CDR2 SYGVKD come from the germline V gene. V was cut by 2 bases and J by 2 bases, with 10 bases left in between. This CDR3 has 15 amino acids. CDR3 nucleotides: TGTGCCATCAGTGAGGTCGGGTCCGGCAATCAGCCCCAGCATTTT. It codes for CAISEVGSGNQPQHF.

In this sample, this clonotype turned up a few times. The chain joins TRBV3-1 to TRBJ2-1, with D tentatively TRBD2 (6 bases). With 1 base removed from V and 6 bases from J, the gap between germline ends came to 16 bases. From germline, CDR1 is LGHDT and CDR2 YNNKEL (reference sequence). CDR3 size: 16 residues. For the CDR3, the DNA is TGTGCCAGCAGCCAAGCGGCGGGACCTTTAAGCAATGAGCAGTTCTTC. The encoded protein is CASSQAAGPLSNEQFF.

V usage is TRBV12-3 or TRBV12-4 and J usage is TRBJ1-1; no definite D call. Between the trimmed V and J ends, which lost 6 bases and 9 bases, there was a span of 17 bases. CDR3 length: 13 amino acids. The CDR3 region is CASSRAGEDKAFF. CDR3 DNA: TGTGCCAGCAGCCGCGCGGGCGAGGATAAAGCTTTCTTT.

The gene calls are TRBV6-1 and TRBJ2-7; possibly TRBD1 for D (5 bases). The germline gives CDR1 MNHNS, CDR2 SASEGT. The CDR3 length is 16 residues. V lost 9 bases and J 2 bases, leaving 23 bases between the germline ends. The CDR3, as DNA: TGTGCCAGTAGCCTGACAGCTACAAGAACTACCTACGAGCAGTACTTC. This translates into CASSLTATRTTYEQYF.